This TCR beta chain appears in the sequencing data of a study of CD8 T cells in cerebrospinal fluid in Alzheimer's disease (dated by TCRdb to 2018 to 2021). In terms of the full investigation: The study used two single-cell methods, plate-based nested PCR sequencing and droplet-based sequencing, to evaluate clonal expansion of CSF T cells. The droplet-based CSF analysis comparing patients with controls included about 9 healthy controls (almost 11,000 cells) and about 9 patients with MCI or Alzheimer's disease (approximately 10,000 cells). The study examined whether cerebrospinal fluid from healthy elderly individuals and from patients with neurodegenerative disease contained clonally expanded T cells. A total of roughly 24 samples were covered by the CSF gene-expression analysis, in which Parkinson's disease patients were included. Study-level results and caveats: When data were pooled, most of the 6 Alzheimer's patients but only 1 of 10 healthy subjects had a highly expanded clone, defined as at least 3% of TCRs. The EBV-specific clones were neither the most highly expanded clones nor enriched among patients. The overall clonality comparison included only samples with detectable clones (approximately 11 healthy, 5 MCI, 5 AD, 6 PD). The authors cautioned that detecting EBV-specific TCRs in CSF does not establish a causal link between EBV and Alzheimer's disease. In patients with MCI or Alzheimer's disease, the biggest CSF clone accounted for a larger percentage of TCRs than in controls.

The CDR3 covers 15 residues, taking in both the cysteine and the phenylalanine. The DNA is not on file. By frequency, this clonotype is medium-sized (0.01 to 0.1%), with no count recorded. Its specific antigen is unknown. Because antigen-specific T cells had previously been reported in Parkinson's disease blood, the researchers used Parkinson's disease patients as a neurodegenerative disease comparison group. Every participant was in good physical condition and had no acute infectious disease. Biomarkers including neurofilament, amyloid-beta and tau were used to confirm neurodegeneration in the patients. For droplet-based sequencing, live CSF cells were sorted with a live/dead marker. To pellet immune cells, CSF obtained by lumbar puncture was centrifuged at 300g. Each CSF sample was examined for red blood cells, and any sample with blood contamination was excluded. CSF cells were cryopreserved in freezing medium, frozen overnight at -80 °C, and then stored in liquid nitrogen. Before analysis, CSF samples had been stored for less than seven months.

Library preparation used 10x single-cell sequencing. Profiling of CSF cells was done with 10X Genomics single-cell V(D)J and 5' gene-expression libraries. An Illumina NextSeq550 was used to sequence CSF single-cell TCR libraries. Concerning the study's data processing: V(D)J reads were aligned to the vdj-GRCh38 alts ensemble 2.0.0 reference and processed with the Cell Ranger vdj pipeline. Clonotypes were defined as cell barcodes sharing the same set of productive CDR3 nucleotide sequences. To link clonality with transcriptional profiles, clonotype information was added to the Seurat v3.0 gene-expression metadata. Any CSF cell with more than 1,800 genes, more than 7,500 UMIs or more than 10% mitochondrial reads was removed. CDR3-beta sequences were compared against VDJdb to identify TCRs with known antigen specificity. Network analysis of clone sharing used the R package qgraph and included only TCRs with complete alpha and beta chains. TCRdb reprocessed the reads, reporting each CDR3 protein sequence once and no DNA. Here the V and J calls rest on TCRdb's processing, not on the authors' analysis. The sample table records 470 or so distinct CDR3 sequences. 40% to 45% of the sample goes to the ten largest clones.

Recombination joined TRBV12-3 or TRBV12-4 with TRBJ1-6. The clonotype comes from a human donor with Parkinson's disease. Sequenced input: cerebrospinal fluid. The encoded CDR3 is CASSLGGSYNSPLHF.